The entry below gives a single TCR beta chain sequence along with its context. The antigen is not known. The germline V gene has CDR1 SGHDT and CDR2 YYEEEE. The CDR3 is 14 residues long. V was pared by 3 bases and J by 7 bases, with 8 bases of the junction left unmatched. This specimen comes from a study of cytomegalovirus exposure and HLA in healthy donors. Study results and limitations: Being indistinguishable, some V segments were excluded, TRBV6-2 and TRBV6-3 among them. A later analysis linked a missense DCLRE1C variant to TCR beta V- and J-gene trimming. Associated with cytomegalovirus, according to the listing, were 164 TCR beta chains.

A multiplex PCR was run with 60 Vbeta primers and 13 Jbeta primers. Here immunoSEQ multiplex PCR was the method, and the copy in TCRdb shows in-frame clones only, minus some. The top ten clones hold approximately 4.8% of a sample with about 140,000 clones, about 80% of them seen once. This clonotype was sampled from a man younger than 40 in good health. Input material: PBMCs. The chain recombines TRBV5-6 with TRBJ1-2, with TRBD1 matching over 8 bases. In nucleotides, the CDR3 is TGTGCCAGCAGCTATGGACAGGGTTGGGGTGGCTACACCTTC. It is translated as CASSYGQGWGGYTF.